The rows below give T cell receptor beta chains drawn from one sample of a study of vaccination and CD4 T cells after COVID-19. TCRdb re-called the PCR reads with MiXCR, one entry per CDR3 protein. This repertoire shows about 15,000 distinct CDR3 sequences, approximately 70% found once; its top ten account for roughly 5%. Their antigens remain unidentified. What was sequenced was CD4+ T cells from blood, cultured in vitro. Source of these receptors: a human donor who had recovered from COVID-19. The CDR3 runs from the conserved cysteine through the conserved F or W. D genes are given only for firm matches. Where a row states a size, it is once, few, many or the class of an expanded clone; other rows omit it.

D gene: TRBD2
clone size: -
V gene: TRBV20-1
J gene: TRBJ2-6
CDR3 DNA: TGCAGTGCCAGGCGGGCGGTAGCGGGAGTTGGTGGGGCCAACGTCCTGACTTTC
CDR3 protein: CSARRAVAGVGGANVLTF

D gene: -
clone size: few
V gene: TRBV2
J gene: TRBJ1-2
CDR3 DNA: TGTGCCAGCACCCCTACAGGGGGCTACACCTTC
CDR3 protein: CASTPTGGYTF

D gene: -
clone size: -
V gene: TRBV20-1
J gene: TRBJ2-2
CDR3 DNA: TGCAGTGTCCAAAGCAGAACCGGGGAGCTGTTTTTT
CDR3 protein: CSVQSRTGELFF

D gene: -
clone size: -
V gene: TRBV10-2
J gene: TRBJ2-2
CDR3 DNA: TGCGCCAGCCACCCCAGGGGCACCGGGGAGCTGTTTTTT
CDR3 protein: CASHPRGTGELFF

D gene: TRBD2
clone size: -
V gene: TRBV24-1
J gene: TRBJ2-5
CDR3 DNA: TGTGCCACCAGTGATCCCGGACTAGCGGGAGTACGGGAGACCCAGTACTTC
CDR3 protein: CATSDPGLAGVRETQYF

D gene: TRBD1
clone size: few
V gene: TRBV10-1
J gene: TRBJ2-7
CDR3 DNA: TGCGCCAGCAGTGTGGGACAGGACTACTACGAGCAGTACTTC
CDR3 protein: CASSVGQDYYEQYF

D gene: TRBD1
clone size: -
V gene: TRBV6-1
J gene: TRBJ1-5
CDR3 DNA: TGTGCCAGCAGAGACGACAGGGGGAGCAATCAGCCCCAGCATTTT
CDR3 protein: CASRDDRGSNQPQHF

D gene: TRBD1
clone size: -
V gene: TRBV6-1
J gene: TRBJ1-6
CDR3 DNA: TGTGCCACACCGGGACAGCAAAATTCACCCCTCCACTTT
CDR3 protein: CATPGQQNSPLHF

D gene: -
clone size: medium-sized
V gene: TRBV20-1
J gene: TRBJ1-3
CDR3 DNA: TGCAGTGCTAGAGGTCCGGCTCAATCTGGAAACACCATATATTTT
CDR3 protein: CSARGPAQSGNTIYF

D gene: -
clone size: -
V gene: TRBV19
J gene: TRBJ1-2
CDR3 DNA: TGTGCCAGTAGTTCCTTCTCCACGGGTAGTTCTTCCTATGGCTACACCTTC
CDR3 protein: CASSSFSTGSSSYGYTF

D gene: TRBD1
clone size: -
V gene: TRBV6-5
J gene: TRBJ1-1
CDR3 DNA: TGTGCCAGCAGTTACGGGACAGGGAAGGCTGAAGCTTTCTTT
CDR3 protein: CASSYGTGKAEAFF

D gene: -
clone size: -
V gene: TRBV27
J gene: TRBJ1-2
CDR3 DNA: TGTGCCAGCTCCCTCGGCAGCAATTATGGCTACACCTTC
CDR3 protein: CASSLGSNYGYTF

D gene: TRBD1
clone size: -
V gene: TRBV24-1
J gene: TRBJ2-1
CDR3 DNA: TGTGCCACCAGTAGACAGGGGGGGAATGAGCAGTTCTTC
CDR3 protein: CATSRQGGNEQFF

D gene: -
clone size: few
V gene: TRBV20-1
J gene: TRBJ1-1
CDR3 DNA: TGCAGTGCCAAAACCGGACAGAACACTGAAGCTTTCTTT
CDR3 protein: CSAKTGQNTEAFF

D gene: -
clone size: -
V gene: TRBV19
J gene: TRBJ2-1
CDR3 DNA: TGTGCCAGTAGTATTCCCCAGGCGGCAAGCTCCTACAATGAGCAGTTCTTC
CDR3 protein: CASSIPQAASSYNEQFF